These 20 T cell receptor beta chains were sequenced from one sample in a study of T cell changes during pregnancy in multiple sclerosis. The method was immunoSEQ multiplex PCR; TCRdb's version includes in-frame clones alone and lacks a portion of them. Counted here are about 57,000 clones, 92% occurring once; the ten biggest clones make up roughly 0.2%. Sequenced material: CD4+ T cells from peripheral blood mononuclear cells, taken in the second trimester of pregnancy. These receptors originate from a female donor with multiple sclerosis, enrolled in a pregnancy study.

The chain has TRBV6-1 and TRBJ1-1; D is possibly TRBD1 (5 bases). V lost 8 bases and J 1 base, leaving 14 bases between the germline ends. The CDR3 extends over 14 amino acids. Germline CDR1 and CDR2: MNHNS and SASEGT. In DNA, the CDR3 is TGTGCCAGCGTTAGGGGTGTCGGGAACACTGAAGCTTTCTTT. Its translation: CASVRGVGNTEAFF.

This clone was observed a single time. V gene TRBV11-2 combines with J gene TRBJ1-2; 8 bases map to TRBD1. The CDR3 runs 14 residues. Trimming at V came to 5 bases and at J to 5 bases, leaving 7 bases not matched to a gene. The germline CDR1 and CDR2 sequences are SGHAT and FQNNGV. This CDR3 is CASSMDRVGYGYTF. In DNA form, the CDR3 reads TGTGCCAGCAGCATGGACAGGGTAGGGTATGGCTACACCTTC.

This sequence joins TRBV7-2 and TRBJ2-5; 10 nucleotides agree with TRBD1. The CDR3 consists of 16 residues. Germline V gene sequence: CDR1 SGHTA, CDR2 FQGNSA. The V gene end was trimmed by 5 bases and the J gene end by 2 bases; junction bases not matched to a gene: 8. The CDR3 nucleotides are TGTGCCAGCAGCCGGGGGGGGACAGGGGCGCAAGAGACCCAGTACTTC. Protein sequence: CASSRGGTGAQETQYF.

The DNA for the CDR3 is TGTGCCTGGAGCCTTTTACTGCCGGGGACTGAAGCTTTCTTT. This codes for CAWSLLLPGTEAFF. V is TRBV30 and J is TRBJ1-1, with D unclear. This CDR3 spans 14 amino acids. The germline CDR1 and CDR2 sequences are GTSNPN and SVGIG (reference sequence). V shed 3 bases and J shed 5 bases, with 16 bases lying between them.

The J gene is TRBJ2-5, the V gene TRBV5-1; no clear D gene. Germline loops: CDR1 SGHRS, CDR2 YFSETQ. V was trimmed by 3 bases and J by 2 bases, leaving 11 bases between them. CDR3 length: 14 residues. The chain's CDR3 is CASSSITFQETQYF. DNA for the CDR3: TGCGCCAGCAGCTCTATAACCTTTCAAGAGACCCAGTACTTC.

DNA for the CDR3: TGTGCCAGCAGCTTAGAACGGAGTGGCTACACCTTC. Translation: CASSLERSGYTF. This rearrangement joins TRBV7-2 to TRBJ1-2, with D hard to call. The CDR3 contains 12 residues. Germline CDR1 reads SGHTA; CDR2 reads FQGNSA. V lost 1 base, J lost 7 bases, and 7 bases lay in between.

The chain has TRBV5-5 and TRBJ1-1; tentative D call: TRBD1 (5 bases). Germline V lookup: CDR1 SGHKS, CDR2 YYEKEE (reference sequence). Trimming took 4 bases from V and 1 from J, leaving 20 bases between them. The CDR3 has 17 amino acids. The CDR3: CASSPVWISGQNTEAFF. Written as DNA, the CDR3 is TGTGCCAGCAGCCCCGTGTGGATCTCAGGACAGAACACTGAAGCTTTCTTT.

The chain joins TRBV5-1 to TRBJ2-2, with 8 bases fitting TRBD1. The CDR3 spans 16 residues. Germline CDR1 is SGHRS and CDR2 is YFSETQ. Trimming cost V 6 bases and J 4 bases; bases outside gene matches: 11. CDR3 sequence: CASTPRETGATGELFF. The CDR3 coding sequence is TGCGCCAGCACCCCTAGGGAGACAGGGGCCACCGGGGAGCTGTTTTTT. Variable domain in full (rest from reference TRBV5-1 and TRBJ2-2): KAGVTQTPRYLIKTRGQQVTLSCSPISGHRSVSWYQQTPGQGLQFLFEYFSETQRNKGNFPGRFSGRQFSNSRSEMNVSTLELGDSALYLCASTPRETGATGELFFGEGSRLTVL.

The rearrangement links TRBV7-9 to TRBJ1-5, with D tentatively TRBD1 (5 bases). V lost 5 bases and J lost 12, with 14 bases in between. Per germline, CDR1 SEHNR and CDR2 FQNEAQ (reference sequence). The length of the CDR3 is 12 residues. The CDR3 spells CASSRRAGLQHF. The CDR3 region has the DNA TGTGCCAGCAGCCGGAGAGCAGGGCTCCAGCATTTT. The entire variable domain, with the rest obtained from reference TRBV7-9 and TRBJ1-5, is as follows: DTGVSQNPRHKITKRGQNVTFRCDPISEHNRLYWYRQTLGQGPEFLTYFQNEAQLEKSRLLSDRFSAERPKGSFSTLEIQRTEQGDSAMYLCASSRRAGLQHFGDGTRLSIL.

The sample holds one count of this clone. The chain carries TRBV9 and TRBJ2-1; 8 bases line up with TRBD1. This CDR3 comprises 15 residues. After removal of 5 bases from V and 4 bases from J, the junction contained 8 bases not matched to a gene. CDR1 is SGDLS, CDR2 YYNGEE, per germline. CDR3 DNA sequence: TGTGCCAGCAGTCCTGACAGGGGATCTTACAATGAGCAGTTCTTC. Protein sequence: CASSPDRGSYNEQFF.

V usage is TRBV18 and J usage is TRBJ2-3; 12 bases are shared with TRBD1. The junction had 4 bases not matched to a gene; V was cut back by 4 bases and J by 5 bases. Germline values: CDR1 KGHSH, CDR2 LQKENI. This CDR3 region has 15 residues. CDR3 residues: CASSLGQGAVDTQYF. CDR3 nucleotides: TGTGCCAGCTCACTGGGACAGGGGGCAGTAGATACGCAGTATTTT.

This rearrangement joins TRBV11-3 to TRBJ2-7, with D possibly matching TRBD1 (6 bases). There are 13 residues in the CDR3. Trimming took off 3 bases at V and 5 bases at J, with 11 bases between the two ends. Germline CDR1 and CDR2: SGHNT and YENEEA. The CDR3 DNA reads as TGTGCCAGCAGCTTCCAGGGGATGGACGAGCAGTACTTC. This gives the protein CASSFQGMDEQYF.

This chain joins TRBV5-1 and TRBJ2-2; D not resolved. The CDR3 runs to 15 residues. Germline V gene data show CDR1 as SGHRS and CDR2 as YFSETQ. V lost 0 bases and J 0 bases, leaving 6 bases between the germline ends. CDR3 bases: TGCGCCAGCAGCTTGGGGCAAACGAACACCGGGGAGCTGTTTTTT. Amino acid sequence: CASSLGQTNTGELFF.

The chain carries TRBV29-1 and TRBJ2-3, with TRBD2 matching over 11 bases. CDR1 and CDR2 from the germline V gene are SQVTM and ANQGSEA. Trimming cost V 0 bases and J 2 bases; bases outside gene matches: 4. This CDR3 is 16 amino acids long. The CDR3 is CSVEDLAGGPTDTQYF. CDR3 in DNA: TGCAGCGTTGAAGACCTAGCGGGAGGCCCCACAGATACGCAGTATTTT.

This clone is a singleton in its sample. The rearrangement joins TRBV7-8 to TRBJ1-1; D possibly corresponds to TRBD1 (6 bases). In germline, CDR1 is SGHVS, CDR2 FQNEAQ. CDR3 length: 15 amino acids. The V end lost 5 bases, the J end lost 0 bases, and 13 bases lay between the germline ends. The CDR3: CASSPTGQMNTEAFF. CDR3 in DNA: TGTGCCAGCAGCCCCACAGGGCAGATGAACACTGAAGCTTTCTTT.

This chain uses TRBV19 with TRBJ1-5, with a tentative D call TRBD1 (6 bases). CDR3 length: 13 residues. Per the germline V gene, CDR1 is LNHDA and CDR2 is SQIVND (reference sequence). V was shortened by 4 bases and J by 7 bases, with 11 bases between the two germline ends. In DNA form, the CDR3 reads TGTGCCAGTAGTAGTTTACAGGGCCAGCCCCAGCATTTT. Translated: CASSSLQGQPQHF.

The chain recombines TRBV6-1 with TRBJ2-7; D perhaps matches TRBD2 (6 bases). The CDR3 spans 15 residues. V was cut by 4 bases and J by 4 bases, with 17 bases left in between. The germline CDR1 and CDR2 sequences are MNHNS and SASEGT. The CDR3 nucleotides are TGTGCCAGCAGTGCCCTTGGGAGCGGGTCTTACGAGCAGTACTTC. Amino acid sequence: CASSALGSGSYEQYF.

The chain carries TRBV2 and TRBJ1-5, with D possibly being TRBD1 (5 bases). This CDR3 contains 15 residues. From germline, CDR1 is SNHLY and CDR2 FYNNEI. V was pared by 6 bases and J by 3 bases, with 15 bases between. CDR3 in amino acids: CASRLQGVSNQPQHF. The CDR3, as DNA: TGTGCCAGCAGGCTCCAAGGGGTTTCCAATCAGCCCCAGCATTTT.

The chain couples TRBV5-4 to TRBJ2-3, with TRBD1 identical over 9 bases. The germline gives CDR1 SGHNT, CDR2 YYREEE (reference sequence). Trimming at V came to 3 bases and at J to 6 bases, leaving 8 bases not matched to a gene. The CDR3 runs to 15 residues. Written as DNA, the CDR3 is TGTGCCAGCAGCTCTCGACAGGGGGTATCGGATACGCAGTATTTT. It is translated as CASSSRQGVSDTQYF.

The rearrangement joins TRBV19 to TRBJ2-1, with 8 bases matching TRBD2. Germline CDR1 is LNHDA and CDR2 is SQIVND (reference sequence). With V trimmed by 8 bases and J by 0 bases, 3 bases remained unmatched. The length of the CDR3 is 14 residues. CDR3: CASVAGSSYNEQFF. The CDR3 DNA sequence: TGTGCCAGTGTAGCGGGAAGCTCCTACAATGAGCAGTTCTTC.